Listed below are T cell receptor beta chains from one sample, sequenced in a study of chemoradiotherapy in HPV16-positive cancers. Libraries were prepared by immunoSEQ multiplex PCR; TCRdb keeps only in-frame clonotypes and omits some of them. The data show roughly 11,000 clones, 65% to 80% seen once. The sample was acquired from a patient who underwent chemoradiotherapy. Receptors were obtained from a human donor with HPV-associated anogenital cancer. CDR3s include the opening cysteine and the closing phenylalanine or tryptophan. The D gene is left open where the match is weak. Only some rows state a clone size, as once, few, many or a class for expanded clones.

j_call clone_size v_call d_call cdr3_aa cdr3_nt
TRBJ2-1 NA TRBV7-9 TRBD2 CASSPWGGPLNEQFF TGTGCCAGCAGCCCCTGGGGGGGACCCCTGAATGAGCAGTTCTTC
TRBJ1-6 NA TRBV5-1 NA CASSLGGGRTPLHF TGCGCCAGCAGCTTGGGTGGGGGCAGGACACCCCTCCACTTT
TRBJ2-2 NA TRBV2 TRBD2 CASSDLPLAGGDTGELFF TGTGCCAGCAGTGATCTTCCCTTAGCGGGGGGCGACACCGGGGAGCTGTTTTTT
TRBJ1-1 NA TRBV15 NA CATSRDSGLAFAEAFF TGTGCCACCAGCAGAGATTCAGGGCTTGCTTTCGCTGAAGCTTTCTTT
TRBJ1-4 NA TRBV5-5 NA CASRGLPTNEKLFF TGTGCCAGCAGGGGACTACCAACTAATGAAAAACTGTTTTTT
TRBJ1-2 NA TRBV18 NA CASSPEQGGNYGYTF TGTGCCAGCTCACCGGAACAGGGTGGGAACTATGGCTACACCTTC
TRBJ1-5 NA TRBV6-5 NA CASGPGGNQPQHF TGTGCCAGCGGTCCAGGCGGCAATCAGCCCCAGCATTTT
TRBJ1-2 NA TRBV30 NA CAWKAVYGYTF TGTGCCTGGAAGGCCGTCTATGGCTACACCTTC
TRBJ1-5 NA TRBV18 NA CASSHGEWGNQPQHF TGTGCCAGCTCACACGGGGAGTGGGGCAATCAGCCCCAGCATTTT
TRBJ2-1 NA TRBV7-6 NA CASSLAPFPGTELNEQFF TGTGCCAGCAGCTTAGCGCCCTTCCCCGGGACGGAGCTTAATGAGCAGTTCTTC
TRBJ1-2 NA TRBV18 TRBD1 CASSRETGISGMGGYTF TGTGCCAGCTCACGAGAGACAGGGATATCGGGAATGGGAGGCTACACCTTC
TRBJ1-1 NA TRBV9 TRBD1 CASSAWDREGITNTEAFF TGTGCCAGCAGCGCCTGGGACAGGGAGGGGATTACGAACACTGAAGCTTTCTTT
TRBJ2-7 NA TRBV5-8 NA CASSRTPTDTYEQYF TGTGCCAGCAGCCGAACCCCGACGGACACCTACGAGCAGTACTTC
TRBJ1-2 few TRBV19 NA CASSGHLNAGYTF TGTGCCAGTTCGGGACATTTGAACGCAGGCTACACCTTC
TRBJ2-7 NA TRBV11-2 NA CASRDLRAYEQYF TGTGCCAGCAGGGACTTGAGGGCCTACGAGCAGTACTTC
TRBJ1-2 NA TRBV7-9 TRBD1 CASSSRRGKDRGRVGYTF TGTGCCAGCAGCTCGAGGAGGGGAAAGGACAGGGGGCGAGTTGGCTACACCTTC
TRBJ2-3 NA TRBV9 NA CASSVMGPGDTQYF TGTGCCAGCAGCGTAATGGGCCCCGGAGATACGCAGTATTTT
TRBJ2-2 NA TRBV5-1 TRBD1 CASSLTTGGKNTGELFF TGCGCCAGCAGCTTGACTACAGGGGGGAAGAACACCGGGGAGCTGTTTTTT
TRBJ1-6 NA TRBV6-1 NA CASRTPGAVGSPLHF TGTGCCAGCAGGACCCCCGGGGCAGTAGGTTCACCCCTCCACTTT
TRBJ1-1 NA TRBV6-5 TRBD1 CASSLDRTGITEAFF TGTGCCAGCAGTCTCGACCGGACAGGCATCACTGAAGCTTTCTTT
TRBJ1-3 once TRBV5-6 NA CASSLSLRGSGNTIYF TGTGCCAGCAGCTTGAGCCTTCGGGGCTCTGGAAACACCATATATTTT
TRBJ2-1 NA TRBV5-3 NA CARSSGRAHEQFF TGTGCCAGAAGCTCAGGCAGGGCACATGAGCAGTTCTTC
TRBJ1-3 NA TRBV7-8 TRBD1 CASTQGASGNTIYF TGTGCCAGCACCCAGGGGGCTTCAGGAAACACCATATATTTT
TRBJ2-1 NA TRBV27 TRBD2 CASSPPGAGKTPVYNEQFF TGTGCCAGCAGTCCGCCGGGAGCGGGGAAAACTCCTGTCTACAATGAGCAGTTCTTC
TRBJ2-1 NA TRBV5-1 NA CASSWGAGGSYNEQFF TGCGCCAGCAGCTGGGGGGCCGGGGGATCCTACAATGAGCAGTTCTTC
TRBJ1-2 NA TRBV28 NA CASRPGSRSYGYTF TGTGCCAGCAGGCCAGGGTCGAGGAGCTATGGCTACACCTTC
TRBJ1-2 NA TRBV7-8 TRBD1 CASSYGDRYYGYTF TGTGCCAGCAGCTACGGGGACAGATACTATGGCTACACCTTC
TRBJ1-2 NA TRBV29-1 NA CSAARSGTPNYGYTF TGCAGCGCCGCCAGATCCGGGACGCCTAACTATGGCTACACCTTC
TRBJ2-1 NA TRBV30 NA CAWSKRSASYNEQFF TGTGCCTGGAGTAAGAGGTCTGCCTCGTACAATGAGCAGTTCTTC
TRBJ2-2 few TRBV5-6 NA CASSFDPSGTGELFF TGTGCCAGCAGTTTTGACCCCTCGGGCACCGGGGAGCTGTTTTTT
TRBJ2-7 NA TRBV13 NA CASSLGAAGREQYF TGTGCCAGCAGCTTAGGGGCGGCCGGTCGCGAGCAGTACTTC
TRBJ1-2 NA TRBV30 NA CAWSPDRSYGYTF TGTGCCTGGAGTCCCGACAGGAGCTATGGCTACACCTTC
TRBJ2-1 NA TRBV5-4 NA CASSFDPGDNEQFF TGTGCCAGCAGCTTTGATCCGGGGGACAATGAGCAGTTCTTC
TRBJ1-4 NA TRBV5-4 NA CASSADPGPNNEKLFF TGTGCCAGCAGCGCGGATCCGGGCCCCAATAATGAAAAACTGTTTTTT
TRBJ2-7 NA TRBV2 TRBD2 CASSEVGGKSYEQYF TGTGCCAGCAGTGAAGTCGGGGGGAAATCCTACGAGCAGTACTTC
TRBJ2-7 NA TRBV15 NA CATSRDPGAPSEQYF TGTGCCACCAGCAGAGATCCGGGGGCACCCTCCGAGCAGTACTTC
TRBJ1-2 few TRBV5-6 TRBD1 CASSMPGQGPHIYGYTF TGTGCCAGCAGCATGCCAGGACAGGGGCCCCACATCTATGGCTACACCTTC
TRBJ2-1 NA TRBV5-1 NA CASTAGGPGDEQFF TGCGCCAGCACGGCCGGAGGACCAGGTGATGAGCAGTTCTTC
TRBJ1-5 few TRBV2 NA CASKGNSNQPQHF TGTGCCAGCAAGGGGAATAGCAATCAGCCCCAGCATTTT
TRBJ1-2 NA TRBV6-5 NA CASSYSKGPYGYTF TGTGCCAGCAGTTACTCGAAGGGTCCCTATGGCTACACCTTC
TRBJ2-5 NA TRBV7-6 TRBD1 CASSLYQGAMLKTQYF TGTGCCAGCAGCTTATACCAGGGGGCTATGTTGAAGACCCAGTACTTC
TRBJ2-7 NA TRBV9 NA CASTVNSGGGEQYF TGTGCCAGCACCGTAAACTCCGGAGGGGGCGAGCAGTACTTC
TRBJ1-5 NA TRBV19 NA CASSIEGGYQPQHF TGTGCCAGTAGTATAGAAGGAGGGTACCAGCCCCAGCATTTT
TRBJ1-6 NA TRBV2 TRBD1 CASKQGATSYNSPLHF TGTGCCAGCAAGCAGGGGGCCACCTCCTATAATTCACCCCTCCACTTT
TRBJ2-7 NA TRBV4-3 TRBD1 CASSQIHDRDSYEQYF TGCGCCAGCAGCCAAATCCATGACAGGGACTCCTACGAGCAGTACTTC
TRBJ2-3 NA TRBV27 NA CASSSIGGTDTQYF TGTGCCAGCAGTTCGATCGGGGGCACAGATACGCAGTATTTT
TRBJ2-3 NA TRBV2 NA CASSEVQDLTDTQYF TGTGCCAGCAGTGAAGTACAGGATCTCACAGATACGCAGTATTTT
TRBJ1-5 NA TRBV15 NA CATSRRTGTIVNQPQHF TGTGCCACCAGCAGACGCACCGGGACAATCGTGAATCAGCCCCAGCATTTT
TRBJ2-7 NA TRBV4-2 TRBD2 CASSQVAAGGSEQYF TGTGCCAGCAGCCAAGTCGCAGCGGGGGGATCCGAGCAGTACTTC
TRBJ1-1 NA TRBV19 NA CASNRGGGLNTEAFF TGTGCCAGTAATCGGGGAGGGGGATTGAACACTGAAGCTTTCTTT
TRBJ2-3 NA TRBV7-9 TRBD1 CASSWGTGQGTF TGTGCCAGCAGTTGGGGGACAGGGCAGGGAACTTTT
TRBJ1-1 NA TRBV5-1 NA CASSLVGLSEAFF TGCGCCAGCAGCTTGGTGGGCCTTTCTGAAGCTTTCTTT
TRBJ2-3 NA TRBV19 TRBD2 CASSYPVGAGEDTQYF TGTGCCAGTAGTTACCCCGTGGGAGCGGGGGAGGATACGCAGTATTTT
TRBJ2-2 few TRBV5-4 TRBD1 CASSPRQGATGELFF TGTGCCAGCAGCCCACGACAGGGGGCGACCGGGGAGCTGTTTTTT
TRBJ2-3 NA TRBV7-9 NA CASSLIGGDSDTQYF TGTGCCAGCAGCTTAATCGGGGGCGATTCAGATACGCAGTATTTT
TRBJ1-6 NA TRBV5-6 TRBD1 CASSLEGQGASPLHF TGTGCCAGCAGCTTGGAGGGACAGGGCGCTTCACCCCTCCACTTT
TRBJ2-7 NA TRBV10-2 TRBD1 CASSRGHHYEQYF TGCGCCAGCAGCAGGGGGCATCACTACGAGCAGTACTTC
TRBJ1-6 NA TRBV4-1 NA CASSPAMRFGQSPLHF TGCGCCAGCAGCCCCGCTATGAGATTCGGCCAATCACCCCTCCACTTT